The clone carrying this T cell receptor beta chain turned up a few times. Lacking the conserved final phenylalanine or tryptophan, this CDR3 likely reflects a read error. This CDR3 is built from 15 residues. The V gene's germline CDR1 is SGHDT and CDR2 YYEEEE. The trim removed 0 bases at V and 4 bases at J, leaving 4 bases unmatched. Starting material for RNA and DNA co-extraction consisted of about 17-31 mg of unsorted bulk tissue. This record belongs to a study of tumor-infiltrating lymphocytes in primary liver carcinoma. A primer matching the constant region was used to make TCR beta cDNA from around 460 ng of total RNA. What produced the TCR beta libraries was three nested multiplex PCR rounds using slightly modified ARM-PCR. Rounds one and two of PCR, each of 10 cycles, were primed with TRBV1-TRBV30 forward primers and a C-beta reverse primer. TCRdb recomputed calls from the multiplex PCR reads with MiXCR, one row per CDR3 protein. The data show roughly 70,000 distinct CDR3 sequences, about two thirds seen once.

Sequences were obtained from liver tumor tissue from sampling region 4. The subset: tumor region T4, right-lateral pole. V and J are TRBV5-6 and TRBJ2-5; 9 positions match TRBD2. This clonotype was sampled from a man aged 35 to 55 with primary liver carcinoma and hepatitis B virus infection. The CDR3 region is CASSLVAGGRETQYY. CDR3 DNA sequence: TGTGCCAGCAGCTTGGTTGCGGGAGGGCGAGAGACCCAGTACTAC.